This TCR beta chain was sequenced in a study of neoadjuvant anti-PD-1 for oral cavity cancer. Profiling relied on immunoSEQ multiplex PCR, and the TCRdb table lists in-frame clones only, not all of them. Among around 15,000 clones listed, roughly two fifths were seen once. Stated time point: after neoadjuvant nivolumab, at surgical resection. The CDR3 sequence is 13 residues long. V was trimmed by 4 bases and J by 0 bases, leaving 10 bases between them. Looked up from germline, CDR1 is SQVTM and CDR2 is ANQGSEA. This chain joins TRBV29-1 and TRBJ2-7; D might be TRBD1 or TRBD2, each matching 6 bases. The sequence derives from a person aged 35-80 years with oral cavity squamous cell carcinoma. The specimen comprised tumor tissue, sampled after nivolumab (anti-PD-1) treatment. The CDR3, as DNA: TGCAGCGTTGTCGGGGGCAGCTCCTACGAGCAGTACTTC. Translating gives CSVVGGSSYEQYF.